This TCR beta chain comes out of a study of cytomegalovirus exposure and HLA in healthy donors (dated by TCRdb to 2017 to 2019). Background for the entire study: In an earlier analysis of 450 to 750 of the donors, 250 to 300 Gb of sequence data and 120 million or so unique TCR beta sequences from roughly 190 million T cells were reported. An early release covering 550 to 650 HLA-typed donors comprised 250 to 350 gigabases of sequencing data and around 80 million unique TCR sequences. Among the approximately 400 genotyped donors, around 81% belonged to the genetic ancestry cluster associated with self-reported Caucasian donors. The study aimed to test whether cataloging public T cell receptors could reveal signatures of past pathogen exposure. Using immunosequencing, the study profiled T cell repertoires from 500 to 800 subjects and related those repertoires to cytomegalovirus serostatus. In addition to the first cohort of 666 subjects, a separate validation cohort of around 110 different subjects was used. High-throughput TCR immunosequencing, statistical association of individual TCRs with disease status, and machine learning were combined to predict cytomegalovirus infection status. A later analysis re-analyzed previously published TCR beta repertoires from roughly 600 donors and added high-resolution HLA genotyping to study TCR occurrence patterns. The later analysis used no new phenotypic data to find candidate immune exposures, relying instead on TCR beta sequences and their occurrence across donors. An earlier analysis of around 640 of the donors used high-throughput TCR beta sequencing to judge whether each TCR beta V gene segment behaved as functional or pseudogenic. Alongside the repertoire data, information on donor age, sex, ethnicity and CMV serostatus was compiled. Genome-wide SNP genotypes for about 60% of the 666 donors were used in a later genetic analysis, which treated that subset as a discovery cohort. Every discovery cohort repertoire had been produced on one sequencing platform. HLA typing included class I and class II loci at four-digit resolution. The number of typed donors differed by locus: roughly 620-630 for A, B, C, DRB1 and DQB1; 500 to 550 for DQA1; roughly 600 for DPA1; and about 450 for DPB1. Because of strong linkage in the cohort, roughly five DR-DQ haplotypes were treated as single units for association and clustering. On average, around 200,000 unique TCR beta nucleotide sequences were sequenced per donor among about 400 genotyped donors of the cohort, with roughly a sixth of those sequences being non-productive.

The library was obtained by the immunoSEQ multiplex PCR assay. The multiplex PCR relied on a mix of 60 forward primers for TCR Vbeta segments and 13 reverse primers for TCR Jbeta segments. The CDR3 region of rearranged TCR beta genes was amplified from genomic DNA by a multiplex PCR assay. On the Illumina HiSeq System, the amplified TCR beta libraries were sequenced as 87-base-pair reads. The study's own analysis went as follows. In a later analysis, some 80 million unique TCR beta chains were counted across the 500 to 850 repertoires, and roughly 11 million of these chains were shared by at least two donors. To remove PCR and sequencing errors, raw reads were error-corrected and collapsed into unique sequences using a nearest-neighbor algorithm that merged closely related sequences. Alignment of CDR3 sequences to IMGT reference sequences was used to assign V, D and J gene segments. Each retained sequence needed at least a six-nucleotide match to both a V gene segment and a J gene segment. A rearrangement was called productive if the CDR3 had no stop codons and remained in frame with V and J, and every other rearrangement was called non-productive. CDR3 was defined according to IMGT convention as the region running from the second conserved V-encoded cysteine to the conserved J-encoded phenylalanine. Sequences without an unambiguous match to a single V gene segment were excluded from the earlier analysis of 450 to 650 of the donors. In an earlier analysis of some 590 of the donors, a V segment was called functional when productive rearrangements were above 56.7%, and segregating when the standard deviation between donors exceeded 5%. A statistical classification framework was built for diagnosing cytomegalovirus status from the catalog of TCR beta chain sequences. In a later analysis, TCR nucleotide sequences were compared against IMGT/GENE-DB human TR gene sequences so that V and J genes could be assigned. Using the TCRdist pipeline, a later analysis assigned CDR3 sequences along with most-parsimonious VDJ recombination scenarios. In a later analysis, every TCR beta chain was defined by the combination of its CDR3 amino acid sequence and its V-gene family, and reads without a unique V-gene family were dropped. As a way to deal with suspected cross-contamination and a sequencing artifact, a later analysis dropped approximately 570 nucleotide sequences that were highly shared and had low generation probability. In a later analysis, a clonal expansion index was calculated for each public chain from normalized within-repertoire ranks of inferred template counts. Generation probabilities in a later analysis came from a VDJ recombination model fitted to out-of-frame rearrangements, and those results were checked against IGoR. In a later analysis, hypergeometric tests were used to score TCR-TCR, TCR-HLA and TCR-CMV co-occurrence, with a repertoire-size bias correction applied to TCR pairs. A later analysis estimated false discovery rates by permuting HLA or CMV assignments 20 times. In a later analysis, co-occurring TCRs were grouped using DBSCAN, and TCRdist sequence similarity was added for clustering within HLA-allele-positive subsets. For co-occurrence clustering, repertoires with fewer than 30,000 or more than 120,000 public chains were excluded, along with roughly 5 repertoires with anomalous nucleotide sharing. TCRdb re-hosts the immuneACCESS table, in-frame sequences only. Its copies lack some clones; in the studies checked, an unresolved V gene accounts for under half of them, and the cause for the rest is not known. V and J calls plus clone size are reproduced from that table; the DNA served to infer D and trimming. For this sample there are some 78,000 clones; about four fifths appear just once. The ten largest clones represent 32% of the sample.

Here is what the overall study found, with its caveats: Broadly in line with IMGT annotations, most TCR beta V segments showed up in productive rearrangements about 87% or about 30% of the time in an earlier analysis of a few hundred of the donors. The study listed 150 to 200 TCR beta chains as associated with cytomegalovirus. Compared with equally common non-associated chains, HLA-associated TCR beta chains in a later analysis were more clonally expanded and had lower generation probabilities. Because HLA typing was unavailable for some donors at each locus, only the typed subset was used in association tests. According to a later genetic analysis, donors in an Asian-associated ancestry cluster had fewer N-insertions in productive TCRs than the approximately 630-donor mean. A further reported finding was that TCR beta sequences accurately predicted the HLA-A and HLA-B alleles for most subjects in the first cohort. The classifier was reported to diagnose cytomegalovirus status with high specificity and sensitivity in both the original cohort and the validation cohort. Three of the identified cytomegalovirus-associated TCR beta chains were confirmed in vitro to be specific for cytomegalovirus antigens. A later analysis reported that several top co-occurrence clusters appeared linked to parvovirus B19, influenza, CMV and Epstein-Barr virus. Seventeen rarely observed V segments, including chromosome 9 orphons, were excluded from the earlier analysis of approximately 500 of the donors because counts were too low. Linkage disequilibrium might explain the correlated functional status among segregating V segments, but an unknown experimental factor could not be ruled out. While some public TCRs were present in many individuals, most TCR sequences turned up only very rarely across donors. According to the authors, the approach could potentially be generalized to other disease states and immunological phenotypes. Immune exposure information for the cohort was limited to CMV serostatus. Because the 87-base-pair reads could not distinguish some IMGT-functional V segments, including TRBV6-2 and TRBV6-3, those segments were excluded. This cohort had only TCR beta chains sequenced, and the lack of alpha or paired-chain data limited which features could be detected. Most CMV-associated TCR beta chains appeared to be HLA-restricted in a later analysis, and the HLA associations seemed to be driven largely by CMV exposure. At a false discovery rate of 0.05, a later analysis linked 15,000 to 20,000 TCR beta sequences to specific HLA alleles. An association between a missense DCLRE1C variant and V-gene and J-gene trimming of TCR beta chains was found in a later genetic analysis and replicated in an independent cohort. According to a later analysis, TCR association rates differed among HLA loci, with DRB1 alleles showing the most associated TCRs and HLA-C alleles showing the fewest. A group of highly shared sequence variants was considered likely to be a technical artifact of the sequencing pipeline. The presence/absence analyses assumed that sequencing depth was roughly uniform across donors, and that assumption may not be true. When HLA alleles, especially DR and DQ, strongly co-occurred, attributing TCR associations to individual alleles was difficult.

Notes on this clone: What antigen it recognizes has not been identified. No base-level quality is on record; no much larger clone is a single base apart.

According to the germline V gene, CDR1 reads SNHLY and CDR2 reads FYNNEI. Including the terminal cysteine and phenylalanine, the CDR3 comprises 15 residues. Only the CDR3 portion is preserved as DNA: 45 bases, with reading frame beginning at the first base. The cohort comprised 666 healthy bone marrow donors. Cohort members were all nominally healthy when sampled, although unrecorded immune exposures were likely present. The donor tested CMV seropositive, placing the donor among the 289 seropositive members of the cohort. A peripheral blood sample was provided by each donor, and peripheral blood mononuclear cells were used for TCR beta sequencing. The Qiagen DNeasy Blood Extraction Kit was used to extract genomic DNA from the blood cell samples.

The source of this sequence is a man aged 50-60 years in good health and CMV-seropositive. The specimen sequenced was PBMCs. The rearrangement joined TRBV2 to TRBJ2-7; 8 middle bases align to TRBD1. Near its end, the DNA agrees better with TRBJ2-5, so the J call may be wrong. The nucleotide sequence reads TGTGCCAGCAGTGACCCAAACAGGGGGCAAGAGACCCAGTACTTC. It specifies CASSDPNRGQETQYF.